This T cell receptor beta chain originates from a study of control samples from healthy donors and cancer patients. Looked up from germline, CDR1 is ENHRY and CDR2 is SYGVKD. The ends were cut back, 3 bases at V and 2 bases at J, with 12 bases in the middle. The CDR3 contains 15 residues. Sequencing was performed with immunoSEQ multiplex PCR; in TCRdb, only in-frame clones are kept and a portion is missing. This table holds 90,000 to 100,000 clones, roughly 83% found once. V usage is TRBV10-3 and J usage is TRBJ2-3; D gene unclear. The source material was blood. This TCR derives from a woman younger than 45 in good health. The CDR3 reads CAISDLSRATDTQYF. The CDR3 bases are TGTGCCATCAGTGATCTGTCTAGGGCCACAGATACGCAGTATTTT.